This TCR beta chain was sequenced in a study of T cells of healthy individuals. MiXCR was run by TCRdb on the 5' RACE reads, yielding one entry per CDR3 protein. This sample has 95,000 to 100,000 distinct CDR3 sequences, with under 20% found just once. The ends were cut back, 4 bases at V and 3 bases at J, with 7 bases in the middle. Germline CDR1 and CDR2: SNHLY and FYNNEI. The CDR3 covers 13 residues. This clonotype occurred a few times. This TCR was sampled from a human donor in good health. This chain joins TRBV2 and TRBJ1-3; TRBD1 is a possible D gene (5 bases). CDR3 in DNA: TGTGCCAGCAGTGCAGGGAATGGAAACACCATATATTTT. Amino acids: CASSAGNGNTIYF.